The clone carrying this TCR beta chain was observed a few times. The antigen remains undetermined. The source of the sample is a study of cytomegalovirus exposure and HLA in healthy donors. From germline, CDR1 is SGHAT and CDR2 FQNNGV. The CDR3 loop spans 14 amino acids. V was clipped by 3 bases and J by 5 bases, with 13 bases between them. The study ran its PCR with 60 Vbeta and 13 Jbeta primers. Authors' processing steps: It was a later analysis that counted 83 million or so unique TCR beta chains, of which some 9.9 million were shared. Clones were sequenced by immunoSEQ multiplex PCR, and TCRdb holds only the in-frame ones, with some missing. D and trimming were read from the DNA, whereas the V and J calls and clone size are those reported in that table. The table has roughly 130,000 clones, 81% seen once. General study points: Follow-up analysis later connected one missense variant in DCLRE1C with trimming of TCR beta V- and J-genes. TCR sequences were mostly rare, though some public TCRs occurred in many donors.

Source material: PBMCs. The origin of this receptor is a young man in good health and CMV-seronegative. This chain links TRBV11-2 with TRBJ1-1, with a weak D call TRBD1 (5 bases). The CDR3 region has the DNA TGTGCCAGCAGCTTCGGATGGGGCCATACTGAAGCTTTCTTT. Encoded protein: CASSFGWGHTEAFF.